These 9 T cell receptor beta chains were all obtained from the same sample, sequenced in a study of blood T cell repertoires in COVID-19. Generated by immunoSEQ multiplex PCR, the TCRdb table keeps only in-frame clones and is missing some. The sample consists of over 100,000 clones, over 60% of them appearing once. The sequenced sample consisted of peripheral blood. The receptors were gathered from a woman in her sixties or seventies with acute or convalescent COVID-19.

The chain joins TRBV5-6 to TRBJ2-3; no clear D. The CDR3 is made up of 14 amino acids. Germline V gene data show CDR1 as SGHDT and CDR2 as YYEEEE. V lost 4 bases to trimming and J lost 2 bases, with 11 bases between them. In DNA form, the CDR3 reads TGTGCCAGCAGCGGAAAGCGTGTCACAGATACGCAGTATTTT. This gives the protein CASSGKRVTDTQYF.

The chain couples TRBV19 to TRBJ1-1; maybe TRBD1 (5 bases). Trimming removed 7 bases at V and 11 bases at J, with 17 bases between. The CDR3 sequence is 12 residues long. Germline V gene sequence: CDR1 LNHDA, CDR2 SQIVND (reference sequence). CDR3 in amino acids: CASNEVGRAAFF. CDR3 bases: TGTGCCAGTAATGAGGTCGGCAGGGCGGCTTTCTTT. The full variable domain, rest sourced from reference TRBV19 and TRBJ1-1, is DGGITQSPKYLFRKEGQNVTLSCEQNLNHDAMYWYRQDPGQGLRLIYYSQIVNDFQKGDIAEGYSVSREKKESFPLTVTSAQKNPTAFYLCASNEVGRAAFFGQGTRLTVV.

The chain carries TRBV24-1 and TRBJ2-3, with D perhaps matching TRBD2 (7 bases). Trimming removed 3 bases at V and 2 bases at J, with 14 bases between. The CDR3 spans 16 residues. Germline assignment: CDR1 KGHDR and CDR2 SFDVKD. CDR3 loop: CATSDPGGADTDTQYF. CDR3 in DNA: TGTGCCACCAGTGATCCGGGGGGCGCAGACACAGATACGCAGTATTTT.

The chain is built from TRBV7-9 and TRBJ2-1; 10 nucleotides match TRBD2. V lost 5 bases, J lost 4 bases, and 8 bases stayed unmatched. CDR3 size: 16 residues. The germline CDR1 and CDR2 sequences are SEHNR and FQNEAQ (reference sequence). CDR3 amino acids: CASSPALAGAYNEQFF. The CDR3 DNA is TGTGCCAGCAGCCCCGCCCTAGCGGGAGCATACAATGAGCAGTTCTTC.

CDR3 nucleotide sequence: TGTGCCAGCAGCAGAGCGGGAGTCAGAAACAATGAGCAGTTCTTC. It yields the protein CASSRAGVRNNEQFF. V is TRBV6-6 and J is TRBJ2-1, with TRBD2 matching over 8 bases. V dropped 6 bases and J dropped 5; count of bases not matched to a gene: 9. The CDR3 contains 15 residues. CDR1 is MNHNY, CDR2 SVGAGI, per germline (reference sequence).

The chain has TRBV11-2 and TRBJ1-1; D is uncertain. The germline CDR1 and CDR2 sequences are SGHAT and FQNNGV. The CDR3 has 13 amino acids. Trimming stripped 2 bases from V and 2 bases from J, with 6 bases between. CDR3 coding DNA: TGTGCCAGCAGCTTAAACACCAACACTGAAGCTTTCTTT. Its protein product is CASSLNTNTEAFF.

V is TRBV28 and J is TRBJ2-5; 8 nucleotides match TRBD2. J was trimmed by 5 bases and V by 5 bases; bases with no gene match: 10. CDR1 MDHEN and CDR2 SYDVKM come from the germline V gene. The CDR3 totals 15 residues. The DNA for the CDR3 is TGTGCCAGCAGTCGGGGGGGCCGGTTTTCGGAGACCCAGTACTTC. Its translation is CASSRGGRFSETQYF.

The genes are TRBV6-1 and TRBJ1-5; 8 nucleotides agree with TRBD1. V dropped 3 bases and J dropped 5; count of bases not matched to a gene: 6. The CDR3 has 15 amino acids. Germline loops: CDR1 MNHNS, CDR2 SASEGT. The CDR3 bases are TGTGCCAGCAGTGACGAACAGGGGGGCCATCAGCCCCAGCATTTT. This codes for CASSDEQGGHQPQHF.

The chain recombines TRBV10-3 with TRBJ2-1; TRBD2 aligns across 9 bases. This CDR3 has 14 residues. J was trimmed by 3 bases and V by 8 bases; bases with no gene match: 5. In germline, CDR1 is ENHRY, CDR2 SYGVKD. The CDR3 DNA reads TGTGCCATCCGCGATAGCGGGGGCTACAATGAGCAGTTCTTC. The encoded protein is CAIRDSGGYNEQFF.